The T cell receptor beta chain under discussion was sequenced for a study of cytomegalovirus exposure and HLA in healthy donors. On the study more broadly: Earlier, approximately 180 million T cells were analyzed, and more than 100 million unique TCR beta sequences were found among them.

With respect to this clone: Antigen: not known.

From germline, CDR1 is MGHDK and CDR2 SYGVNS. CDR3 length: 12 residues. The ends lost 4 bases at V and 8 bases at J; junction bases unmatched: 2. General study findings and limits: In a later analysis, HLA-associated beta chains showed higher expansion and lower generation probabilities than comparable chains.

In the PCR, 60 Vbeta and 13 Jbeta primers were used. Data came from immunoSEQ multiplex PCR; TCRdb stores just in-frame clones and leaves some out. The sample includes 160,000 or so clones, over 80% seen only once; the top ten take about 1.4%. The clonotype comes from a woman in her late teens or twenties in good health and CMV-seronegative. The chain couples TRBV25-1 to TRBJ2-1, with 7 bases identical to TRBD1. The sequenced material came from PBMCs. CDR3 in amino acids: CASSVRGHEQFF. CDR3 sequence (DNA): TGTGCCAGCAGTGTGAGGGGGCATGAGCAGTTCTTC.